This TCR beta chain was profiled in a study of response to subunit inactivated influenza vaccine. The study's findings and limits: After each seasonal influenza vaccination, few new T cells are recruited, the authors suggested.

Points on this clonotype: What it recognizes is unknown.

TCRdb reanalysed the RT-PCR reads using MiXCR and keeps one entry per CDR3 protein. The table lists about 480,000 distinct CDR3 sequences, 10% to 11% of them singletons, with about 12% in the top ten. Specimen: PBMCs from blood, collected about 6 weeks after vaccination. This clonotype was obtained from a man aged 45-65 years who received an inactivated influenza vaccine.

This CDR3 is CASSSEWNEQFF. CDR3 in DNA: TGTGCCAGCAGCTCCGAGTGGAATGAGCAGTTCTTC. This rearrangement joins TRBV7-9 to TRBJ2-1; D gene uncertain. Germline CDR1 SEHNR, CDR2 FQNEAQ (reference sequence). Trimming cost V 4 bases and J 7 bases, with 8 bases left between them. There are 12 residues in the CDR3.